One sample yielded the 19 T cell receptor beta chains listed below, sequenced in a study of blood T cell repertoires in COVID-19. Repertoires were generated with immunoSEQ multiplex PCR, while TCRdb's copy carries only in-frame clones and drops some. The sample has 130,000 to 150,000 clones; around 80% are singletons. Sequenced input: peripheral blood. The receptors shown here come from a human donor in a cohort sampled during active COVID-19.

The rearrangement joins TRBV6-5 to TRBJ2-3; a weak D match, TRBD2 (5 bases). The CDR3 runs 15 residues. CDR1 and CDR2 from the germline V gene are MNHEY and SVGAGI. V lost 5 bases to trimming and J lost 8 bases, with 20 bases between them. In DNA form, the CDR3 reads TGTGCCAGCAGTCCGCGAGACACACCCCGGGGTACGCAGTATTTT. It specifies CASSPRDTPRGTQYF.

The V and J genes are TRBV7-2 and TRBJ1-5; D is perhaps TRBD1 (5 bases). Trimming took off 0 bases at V and 7 bases at J, with 13 bases between the two ends. The CDR3 sequence is 15 residues long. From germline, CDR1 is SGHTA and CDR2 FQGNSA. This chain's CDR3 is CASSLAGGLGQPQHF. CDR3 nucleotides: TGTGCCAGCAGCTTAGCGGGGGGGTTGGGCCAGCCCCAGCATTTT.

This clone was seen only once. The chain joins TRBV19 to TRBJ2-7, with D possibly TRBD1 on 5 matching bases. The CDR3 is 16 amino acids. Between the trimmed V and J ends, which lost 7 bases and 3 bases, there was a span of 22 bases. Germline assignment: CDR1 LNHDA and CDR2 SQIVND (reference sequence). CDR3: CASKVSIGHRNYEQYF. The CDR3 DNA follows: TGTGCCAGTAAGGTTTCGATCGGACATCGCAACTACGAGCAGTACTTC.

This sequence joins TRBV19 and TRBJ2-5, with D perhaps matching TRBD2 (6 bases). V was shortened by 1 base and J by 0 bases, with 6 bases between the two germline ends. CDR1 and CDR2 from the germline V gene are LNHDA and SQIVND (reference sequence). The CDR3 is 14 residues long. Here the CDR3 reads CASSIGGNQETQYF. CDR3 DNA: TGTGCCAGTAGTATAGGCGGGAACCAAGAGACCCAGTACTTC.

The rearrangement joins TRBV5-4 to TRBJ2-5, with 7 bases lining up with TRBD1. V shed 4 bases, J shed 5 bases, and the junction held 11 bases outside the gene matches. CDR1 and CDR2 from the germline V gene are SGHNT and YYREEE (reference sequence). The CDR3 loop spans 15 amino acids. CDR3 sequence reads: CASSLTGADRETQYF. CDR3 sequence (DNA): TGTGCCAGCAGCCTAACAGGGGCCGACCGGGAGACCCAGTACTTC.

In this sample, this clone turned up a few times. The CDR3 DNA sequence: TGTGCCAGCAGCTGGGGGCGTGGAGGCTACACCTTC. Translated, it gives CASSWGRGGYTF. J is TRBJ1-2 and V is TRBV28; a possible D gene is TRBD1 (6 bases). This CDR3 contains 12 residues. Germline-derived CDR1 and CDR2 are MDHEN and SYDVKM. V was clipped by 6 bases and J by 8 bases, with 13 bases between them.

As concerns this clone: Other DNA variants within this sample encode the same CDR3. The rearrangement joins TRBV9 to TRBJ1-5; TRBD1 might be the D (6 bases). Trimming shortened V by 2 bases and J by 3 bases, and 12 bases separated the two germline ends. The CDR3 contains 15 residues. CDR1 is SGDLS, CDR2 YYNGEE, per germline. The CDR3 DNA reads TGTGCCAGCAGCGTCGGGGGGGCTTCCAATCAGCCCCAGCATTTT. It translates to CASSVGGASNQPQHF.

J is TRBJ1-2 and V is TRBV19; TRBD1 aligns across 10 bases. Trimming cost V 6 bases and J 7 bases; bases outside gene matches: 8. CDR1 LNHDA and CDR2 SQIVND come from the germline V gene (reference sequence). The CDR3 is made up of 14 amino acids. CDR3 sequence: CASRGPGQGSGYTF. CDR3 nucleotide sequence: TGTGCCAGTAGGGGGCCGGGACAGGGGTCTGGCTACACCTTC.

The rearrangement links TRBV9 to TRBJ2-7; TRBD2 is a possible D gene (5 bases). The CDR3 length is 15 residues. V lost 0 bases, J lost 2 bases, and 12 bases lay in between. Looked up from germline, CDR1 is SGDLS and CDR2 is YYNGEE. CDR3 in amino acids: CASSVANSGPYEQYF. The CDR3 nucleotides are TGTGCCAGCAGCGTAGCGAACAGCGGCCCCTACGAGCAGTACTTC.

This clone was recorded only once. The chain joins TRBV6-5 to TRBJ1-2; no clear D gene. Germline loops: CDR1 MNHEY, CDR2 SVGAGI. CDR3 length: 15 residues. V was pared by 7 bases and J by 5 bases, with 20 bases between. The chain's CDR3 is CASIQTALGSYGYTF. The DNA for the CDR3 is TGTGCCAGCATCCAAACGGCTCTAGGGAGTTATGGCTACACCTTC.

The rearrangement links TRBV2 to TRBJ1-5, with D unresolved. Germline loops: CDR1 SNHLY, CDR2 FYNNEI. V was trimmed by 5 bases and J by 2 bases, leaving 7 bases between them. The CDR3 is 13 amino acids. Here the CDR3 reads CASSRERNQPQHF. The CDR3 DNA reads as TGTGCCAGCAGTCGGGAACGCAATCAGCCCCAGCATTTT.

V and J are TRBV28 and TRBJ1-3; 11 positions match TRBD1. J gave up 7 bases and V 2 bases, and 4 bases lay outside the gene matches. Germline CDR1 MDHEN, CDR2 SYDVKM. This CDR3 spans 15 amino acids. The CDR3 DNA sequence: TGTGCCAGCAGTTTACTGGGACAGGGGGGTAACACCATATATTTT. Its translation: CASSLLGQGGNTIYF.

There are a few counts of this clone. V gene TRBV6-5 combines with J gene TRBJ1-1; D perhaps matches TRBD1 (5 bases). V dropped 7 bases and J dropped 4 bases, with 16 bases sitting between them. The CDR3 is made up of 14 amino acids. Germline CDR1 reads MNHEY; CDR2 reads SVGAGI. CDR3 sequence (DNA): TGTGCCAGCACCCGTGAGGGGAGGGGCACTGAAGCTTTCTTT. This translates into CASTREGRGTEAFF.

DNA of the CDR3: TGTGCCAGCAGCACGGGGGATACGCAGTATTTT. This sequence encodes CASSTGDTQYF. The rearrangement links TRBV3-1 (or the pseudogene TRBV3-2) to TRBJ2-3, with D tentatively TRBD2 (5 bases). With 5 bases removed from V and 6 bases from J, the gap between germline ends came to 6 bases. The CDR3 has 11 amino acids. Germline V gene sequence: CDR1 LGHDT, CDR2 YNNKEL (reference sequence).

This clone was picked up a small number of times. The chain joins TRBV4-1 to TRBJ1-1, with D hard to call. This CDR3 has 14 amino acids. V gave up 3 bases and J gave up 6 bases, with 14 bases separating them. The germline V gene has CDR1 MGHRA and CDR2 YSYEKL. CDR3 residues: CASSQVNQASEAFF. In nucleotides, the CDR3 is TGCGCCAGCAGCCAGGTTAATCAGGCTTCTGAAGCTTTCTTT.

The chain combines TRBV4-3 with TRBJ1-2; TRBD1 might be the D (5 bases). This CDR3 comprises 14 residues. The ends were cut back, 0 bases at V and 8 bases at J, with 13 bases in the middle. Looked up from germline, CDR1 is LGHNA and CDR2 is YSLEER. CDR3 sequence: CASSQDGTRLGYTF. In DNA, the CDR3 is TGCGCCAGCAGCCAAGACGGGACTCGGTTGGGCTACACCTTC.

The chain employs TRBV3-1 (or the pseudogene TRBV3-2) and TRBJ2-5, with 11 bases that match TRBD2. CDR1 is LGHDT, CDR2 YNNKEL, per germline (reference sequence). This CDR3 has 13 residues. J gave up 1 base and V 8 bases, and 0 bases lay outside the gene matches. The CDR3 nucleotides read TGTGCCAGCGGACTAGCGGGCCAAGAGACCCAGTACTTC. This sequence encodes CASGLAGQETQYF.

The chain carries TRBV4-1 and TRBJ1-5, with 10 bases lining up with TRBD1. The V and J ends lost 4 bases and 7 bases, in that order; junction bases with no gene match: 10. Germline-derived CDR1 and CDR2 are MGHRA and YSYEKL. CDR3 length: 16 amino acids. In DNA form, the CDR3 reads TGCGCCAGCAGCCTAGGGACAGGGGAAATAAGGCAGCCCCAGCATTTT. This encodes CASSLGTGEIRQPQHF.

V gene TRBV4-1 combines with J gene TRBJ1-3; tentatively, D is TRBD1 (5 bases). The CDR3 is 17 residues long. V lost 0 bases and J 0 bases, leaving 12 bases between the germline ends. From germline, CDR1 is MGHRA and CDR2 YSYEKL. The CDR3 region has the DNA TGCGCCAGCAGCCAAGATTTTTTGACAGTCTCTGGAAACACCATATATTTT. Residues: CASSQDFLTVSGNTIYF.